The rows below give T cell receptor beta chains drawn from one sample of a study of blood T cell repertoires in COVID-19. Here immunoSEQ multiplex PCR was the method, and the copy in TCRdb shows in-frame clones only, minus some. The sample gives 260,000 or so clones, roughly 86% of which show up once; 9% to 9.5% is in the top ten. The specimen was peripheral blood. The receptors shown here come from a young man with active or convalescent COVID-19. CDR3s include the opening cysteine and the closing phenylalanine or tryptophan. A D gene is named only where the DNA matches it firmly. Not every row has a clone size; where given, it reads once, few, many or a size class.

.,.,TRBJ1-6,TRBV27,TGTGCCAGCAGTTTGATTAGGGAGGACAATTCACCCCTCCACTTT,CASSLIREDNSPLHF
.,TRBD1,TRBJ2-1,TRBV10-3,TGTGCCATCAGTGATCCTATGACAGGGCCTAATGAGCAGTTCTTC,CAISDPMTGPNEQFF
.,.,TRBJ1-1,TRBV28,TGTGCCAGCAGGACCAGGGAGAACACTGAAGCTTTCTTT,CASRTRENTEAFF
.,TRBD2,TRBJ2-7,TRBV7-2,TGTGCCAGCAGCTTAGCGGGCGGGAGTTTCTCCGAGCAGTACTTC,CASSLAGGSFSEQYF
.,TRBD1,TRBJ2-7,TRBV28,TGTGCCAGCAGTTTCTCACCGGGACAGCGCTACGAGCAGTACTTC,CASSFSPGQRYEQYF
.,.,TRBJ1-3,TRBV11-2,TGTGCCAGCAGCTTAGGTACCAGCTCTGGAAACACCATATATTTT,CASSLGTSSGNTIYF
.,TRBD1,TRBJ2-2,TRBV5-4,TGTGCCAGCAGCTTGGAACAGGGGATTAGGACCGGGGAGCTGTTTTTT,CASSLEQGIRTGELFF
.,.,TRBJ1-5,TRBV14,TGTGCCAGCAGCCAAGATGGCCAGCCCCAGCATTTT,CASSQDGQPQHF
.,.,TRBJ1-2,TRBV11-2,TGTGCCAGCACTAGGGGTCGGGGGAAAAAAGACTATGGCTACACCTTC,CASTRGRGKKDYGYTF
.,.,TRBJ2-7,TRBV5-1,TGCGCCAGCAGAAGTAACAGCCCCTCCTACGAGCAGTACTTC,CASRSNSPSYEQYF
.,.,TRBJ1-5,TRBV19,TGTGCCATCTCATATGACTTAAATCAGCCCCAGCATTTT,CAISYDLNQPQHF
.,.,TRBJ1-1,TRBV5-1,TGCGCCAGCAGCTTGAGTAGCGGGCGAGACGACGCTTTCTTT,CASSLSSGRDDAFF
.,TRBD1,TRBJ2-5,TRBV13,TGTGCCAGCAGCCCGCCGGACAGGGGGAGGGAGACCCAGTACTTC,CASSPPDRGRETQYF
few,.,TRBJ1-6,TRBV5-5,TGTGCCAGCAGCTTGTTTCAGGGGCGGGATTCACCCCTCCACTTT,CASSLFQGRDSPLHF
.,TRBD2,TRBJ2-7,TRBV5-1,TGCGCCAGCAGCTTTACTAGCGGGGGCTCCTACGAGCAGTACTTC,CASSFTSGGSYEQYF
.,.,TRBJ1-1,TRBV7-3,TGTGCCAGCAGCGCCCGGGGCACTGAAGCTTTCTTT,CASSARGTEAFF
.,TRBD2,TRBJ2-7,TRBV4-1,TGCGCCAGCAGCCAAAGGCTAGCGGGGGGGAGAGTTTCCTACGAGCAGTACTTC,CASSQRLAGGRVSYEQYF
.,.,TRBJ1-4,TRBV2,TGTGCCACAGCGCGGGGAACTAATGAAAAACTGTTTTTT,CATARGTNEKLFF
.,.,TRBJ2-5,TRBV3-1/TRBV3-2,TGTGCCAGCAGCCAAGGAAGGATTGGGGCAGGAGAGACCCAGTACTTC,CASSQGRIGAGETQYF
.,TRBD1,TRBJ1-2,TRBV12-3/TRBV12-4,TGTGCCAGCAGGACGACAGGGGATTATGGCTACACCTTC,CASRTTGDYGYTF
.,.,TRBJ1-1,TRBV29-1,TGCAGCGTCGGGGTCGCTGAAGCTTTCTTT,CSVGVAEAFF
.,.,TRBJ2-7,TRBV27,TGTGCCAGCAGTCTTCGAGGGGGTCCGCTTTACGAGCAGTACTTC,CASSLRGGPLYEQYF
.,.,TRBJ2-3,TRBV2,TGTGCCAGCAGTGAAGGGCCCGATACGCAGTATTTT,CASSEGPDTQYF
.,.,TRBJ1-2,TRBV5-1,TGCGCCAGCAGCTTGGCCGCGGCCACGGGCTACACCTTC,CASSLAAATGYTF